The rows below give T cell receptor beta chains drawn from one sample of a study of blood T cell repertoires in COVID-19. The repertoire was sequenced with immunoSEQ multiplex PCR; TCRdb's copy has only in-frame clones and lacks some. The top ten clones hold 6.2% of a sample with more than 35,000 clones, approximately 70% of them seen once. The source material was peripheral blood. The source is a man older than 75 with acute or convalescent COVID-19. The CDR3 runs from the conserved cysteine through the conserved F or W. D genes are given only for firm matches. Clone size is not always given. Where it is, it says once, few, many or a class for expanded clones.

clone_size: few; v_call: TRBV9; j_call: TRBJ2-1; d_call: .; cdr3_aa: CASSVGASTYNEQFF; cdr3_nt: TGTGCCAGCAGCGTCGGAGCGAGCACCTACAATGAGCAGTTCTTC
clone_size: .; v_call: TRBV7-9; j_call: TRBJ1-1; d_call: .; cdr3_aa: CASSLTGNTEAFF; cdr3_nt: TGTGCCAGCAGCTTAACAGGGAACACTGAAGCTTTCTTT
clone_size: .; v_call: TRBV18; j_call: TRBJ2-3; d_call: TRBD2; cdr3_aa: CASSPTSGMDTQYF; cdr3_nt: TGTGCCAGCTCACCGACTAGCGGGATGGATACGCAGTATTTT
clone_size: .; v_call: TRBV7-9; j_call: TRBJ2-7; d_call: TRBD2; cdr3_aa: CASSLGVAGAYEQYF; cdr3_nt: TGTGCCAGCAGCTTAGGGGTAGCGGGCGCCTACGAGCAGTACTTC
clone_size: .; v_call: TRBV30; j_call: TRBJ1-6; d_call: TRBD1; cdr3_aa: CAWRAGTGNSPLHF; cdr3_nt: TGTGCCTGGAGGGCCGGGACAGGGAATTCACCCCTCCACTTT
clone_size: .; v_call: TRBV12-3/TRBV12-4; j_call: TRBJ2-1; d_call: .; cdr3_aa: CASSHGEQFF; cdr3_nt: TGTGCCAGCAGCCACGGGGAGCAGTTCTTC
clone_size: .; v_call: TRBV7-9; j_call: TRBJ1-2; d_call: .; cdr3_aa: CASSFAGSNYGYTF; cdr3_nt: TGTGCCAGCAGCTTCGCAGGGTCTAACTATGGCTACACCTTC
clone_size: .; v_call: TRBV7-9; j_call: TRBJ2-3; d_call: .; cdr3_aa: CASSLGWSTDTQYF; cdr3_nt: TGTGCCAGCAGCTTAGGATGGAGTACAGATACGCAGTATTTT
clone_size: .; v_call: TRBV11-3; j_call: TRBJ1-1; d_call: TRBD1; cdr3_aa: CASSPGTGDTEAFF; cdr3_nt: TGTGCCAGCAGCCCCGGGACAGGGGATACTGAAGCTTTCTTT
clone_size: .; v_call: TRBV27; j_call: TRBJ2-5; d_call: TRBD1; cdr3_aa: CASGGQGAGETQYF; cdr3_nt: TGTGCCAGCGGCGGACAGGGGGCCGGAGAGACCCAGTACTTC
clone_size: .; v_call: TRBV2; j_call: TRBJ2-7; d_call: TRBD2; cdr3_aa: CASRGLANSYEQYF; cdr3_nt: TGTGCCAGCAGGGGACTAGCGAACTCCTACGAGCAGTACTTC
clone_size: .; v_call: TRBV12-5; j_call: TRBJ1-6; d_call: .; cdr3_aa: CASARGGVPLHF; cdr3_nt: TGTGCTAGTGCAAGGGGAGGGGTTCCCCTCCACTTT
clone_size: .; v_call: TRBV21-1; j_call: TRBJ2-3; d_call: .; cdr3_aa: CASSRGQGASTDTQYF; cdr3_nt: TGTGCCAGCAGCAGAGGACAGGGCGCTAGCACAGATACGCAGTATTTT
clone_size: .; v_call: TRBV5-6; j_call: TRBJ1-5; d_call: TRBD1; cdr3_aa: CASRGQASNQPQHF; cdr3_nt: TGTGCCAGCAGGGGACAGGCTAGCAATCAGCCCCAGCATTTT
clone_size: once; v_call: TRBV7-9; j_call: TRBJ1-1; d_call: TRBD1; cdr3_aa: CASSLGTGVGTEAFF; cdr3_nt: TGTGCCAGCAGCTTAGGTACAGGGGTCGGCACTGAAGCTTTCTTT
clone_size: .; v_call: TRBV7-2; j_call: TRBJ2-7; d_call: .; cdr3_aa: CASSLVGGEVAEQYF; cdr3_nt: TGTGCCAGCAGCTTGGTTGGCGGGGAGGTTGCCGAGCAGTACTTC